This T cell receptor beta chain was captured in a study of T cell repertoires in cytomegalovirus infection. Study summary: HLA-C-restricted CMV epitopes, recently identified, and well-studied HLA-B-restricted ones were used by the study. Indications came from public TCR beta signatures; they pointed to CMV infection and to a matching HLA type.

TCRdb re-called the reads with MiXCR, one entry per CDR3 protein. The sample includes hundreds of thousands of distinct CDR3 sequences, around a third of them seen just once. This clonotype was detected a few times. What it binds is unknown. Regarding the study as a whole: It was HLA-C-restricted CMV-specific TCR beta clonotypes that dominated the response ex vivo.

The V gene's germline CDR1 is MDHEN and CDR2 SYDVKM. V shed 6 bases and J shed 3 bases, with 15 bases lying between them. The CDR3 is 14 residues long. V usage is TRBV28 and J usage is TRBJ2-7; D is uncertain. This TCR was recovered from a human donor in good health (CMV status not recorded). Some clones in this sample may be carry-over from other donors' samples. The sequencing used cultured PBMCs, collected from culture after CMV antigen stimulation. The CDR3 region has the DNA TGTGCCAGCAGCCCCCGCAGGTGGGACTACGAGCAGTACTTC. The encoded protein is CASSPRRWDYEQYF.